This T cell receptor (beta chain) was captured by sequencing in a study of shared clonotypes between healthy human individuals. The CDR3 has 13 residues. Germline V gene data show CDR1 as LNHDA and CDR2 as SQIVND (reference sequence). V trimming: 8 bases; J trimming: 2 bases; junction bases outside the gene matches: 5. The data were produced by immunoSEQ multiplex PCR, yet TCRdb's version contains in-frame clones alone and is incomplete. There are 1,100,000 or so clones in the sample; approximately 80% occur only once, and roughly 0.56% lies in the top ten. The sample comprised memory CD4+ T cells from PBMCs. Subset indicated: CD45RA-negative fraction. The TCR originated in a young man in good health. Some clones in this sample may be carry-over from other donors' samples. V gene TRBV19 combines with J gene TRBJ2-5; 7 nucleotides agree with TRBD1. The CDR3 sequence: CASSTGSQETQYF. Here the CDR3 DNA reads TGTGCCAGTTCGACAGGGTCACAAGAGACCCAGTACTTC.